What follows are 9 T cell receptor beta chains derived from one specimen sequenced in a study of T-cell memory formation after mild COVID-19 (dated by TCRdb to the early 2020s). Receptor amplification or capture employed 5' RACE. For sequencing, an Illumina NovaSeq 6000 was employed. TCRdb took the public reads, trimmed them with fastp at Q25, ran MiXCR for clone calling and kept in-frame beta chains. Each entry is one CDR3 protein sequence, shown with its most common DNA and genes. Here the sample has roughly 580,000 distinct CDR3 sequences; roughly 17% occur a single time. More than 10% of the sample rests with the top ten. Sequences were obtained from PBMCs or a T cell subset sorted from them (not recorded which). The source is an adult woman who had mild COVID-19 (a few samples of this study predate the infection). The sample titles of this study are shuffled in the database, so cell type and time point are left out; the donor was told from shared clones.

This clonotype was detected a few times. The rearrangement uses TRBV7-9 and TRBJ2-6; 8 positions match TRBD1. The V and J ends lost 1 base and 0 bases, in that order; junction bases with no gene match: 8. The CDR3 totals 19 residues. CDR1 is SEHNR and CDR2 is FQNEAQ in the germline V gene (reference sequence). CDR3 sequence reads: CASSLGAGGFGSGANVLTF. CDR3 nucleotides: TGTGCCAGCAGCTTAGGTGCAGGGGGCTTCGGCTCTGGGGCCAACGTCCTGACTTTC.

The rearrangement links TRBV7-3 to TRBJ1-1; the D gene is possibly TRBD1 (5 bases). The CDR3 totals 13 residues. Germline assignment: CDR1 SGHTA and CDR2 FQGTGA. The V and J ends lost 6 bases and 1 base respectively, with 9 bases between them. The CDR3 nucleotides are TGTGCCAGCAGGACCGACAGGAACACTGAAGCTTTCTTT. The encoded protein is CASRTDRNTEAFF.

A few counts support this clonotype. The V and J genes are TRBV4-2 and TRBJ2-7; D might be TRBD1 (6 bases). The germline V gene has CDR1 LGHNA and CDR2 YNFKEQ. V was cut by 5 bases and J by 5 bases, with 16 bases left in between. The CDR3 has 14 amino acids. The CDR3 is CASSEGQGMNEQYF. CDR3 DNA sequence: TGTGCCAGCAGCGAGGGGCAGGGGATGAACGAGCAGTACTTC.

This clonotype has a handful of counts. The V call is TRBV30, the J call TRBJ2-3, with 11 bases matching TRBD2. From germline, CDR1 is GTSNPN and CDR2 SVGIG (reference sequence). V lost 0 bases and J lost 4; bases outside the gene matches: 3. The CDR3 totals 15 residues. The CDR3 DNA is TGTGCCTGGAGTGTGGGTAGCGGGAGGGCAGATACGCAGTATTTT. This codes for CAWSVGSGRADTQYF.

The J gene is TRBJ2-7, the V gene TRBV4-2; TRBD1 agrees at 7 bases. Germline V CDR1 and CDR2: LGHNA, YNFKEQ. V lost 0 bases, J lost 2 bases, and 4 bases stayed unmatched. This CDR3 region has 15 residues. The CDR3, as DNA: TGTGCCAGCAGCCAAGATAAGGGGGCCCCCTACGAGCAGTACTTC. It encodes CASSQDKGAPYEQYF.

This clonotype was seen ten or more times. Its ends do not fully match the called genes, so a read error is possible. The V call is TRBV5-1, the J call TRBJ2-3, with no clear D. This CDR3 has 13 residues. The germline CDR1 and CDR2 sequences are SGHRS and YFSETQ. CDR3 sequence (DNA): TGTGCCAGCAGCTTGGGCCGCACAGATACGCAGTATTTT. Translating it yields CASSLGRTDTQYF.

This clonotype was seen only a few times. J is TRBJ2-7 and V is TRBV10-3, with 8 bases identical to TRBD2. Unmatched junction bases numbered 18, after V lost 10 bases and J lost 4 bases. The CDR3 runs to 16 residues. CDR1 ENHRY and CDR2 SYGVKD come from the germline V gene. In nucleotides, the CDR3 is TGTGCCACTCGCGGTGGAGCGGGAGCGGTGGGATACGAGCAGTACTTC. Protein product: CATRGGAGAVGYEQYF.

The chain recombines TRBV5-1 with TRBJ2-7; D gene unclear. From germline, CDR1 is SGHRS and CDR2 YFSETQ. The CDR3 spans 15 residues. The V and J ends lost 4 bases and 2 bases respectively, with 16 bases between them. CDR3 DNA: TGCGCCAGCAGCGGCCTAGAGTGGGTCCCCTACGAGCAGTACTTC. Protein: CASSGLEWVPYEQYF.

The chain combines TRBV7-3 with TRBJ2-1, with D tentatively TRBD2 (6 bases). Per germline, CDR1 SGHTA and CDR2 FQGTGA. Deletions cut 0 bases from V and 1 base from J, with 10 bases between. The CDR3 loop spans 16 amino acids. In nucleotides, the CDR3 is TGTGCCAGCAGCTTAACGTTTAGCGGATCCTACAATGAGCAGTTCTTC. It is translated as CASSLTFSGSYNEQFF.